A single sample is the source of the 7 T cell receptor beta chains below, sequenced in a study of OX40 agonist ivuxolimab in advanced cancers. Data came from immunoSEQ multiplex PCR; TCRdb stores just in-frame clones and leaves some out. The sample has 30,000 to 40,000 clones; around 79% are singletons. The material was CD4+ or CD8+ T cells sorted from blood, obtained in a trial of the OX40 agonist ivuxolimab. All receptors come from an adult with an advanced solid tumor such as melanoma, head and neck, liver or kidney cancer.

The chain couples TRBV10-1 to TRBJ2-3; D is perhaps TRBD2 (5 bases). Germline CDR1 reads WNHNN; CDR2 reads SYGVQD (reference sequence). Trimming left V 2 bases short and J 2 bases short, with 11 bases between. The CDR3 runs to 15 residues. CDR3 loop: CASSEPLGNTDTQYF. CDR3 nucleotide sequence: TGCGCCAGCAGTGAGCCCCTCGGGAACACAGATACGCAGTATTTT.

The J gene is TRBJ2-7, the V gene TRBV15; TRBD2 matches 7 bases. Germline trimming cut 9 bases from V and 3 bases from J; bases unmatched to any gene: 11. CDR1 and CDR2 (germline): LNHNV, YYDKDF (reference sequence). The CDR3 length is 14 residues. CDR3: CATQAGVGDYEQYF. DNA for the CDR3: TGTGCCACACAGGCGGGGGTGGGGGACTACGAGCAGTACTTC.

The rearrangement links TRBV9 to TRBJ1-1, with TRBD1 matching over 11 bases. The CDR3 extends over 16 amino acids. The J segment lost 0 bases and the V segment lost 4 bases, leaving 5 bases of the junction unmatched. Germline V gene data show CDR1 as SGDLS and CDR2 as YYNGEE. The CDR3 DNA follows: TGTGCCAGCAGCCCCGGACAGGGGGCAGTGAACACTGAAGCTTTCTTT. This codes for CASSPGQGAVNTEAFF.

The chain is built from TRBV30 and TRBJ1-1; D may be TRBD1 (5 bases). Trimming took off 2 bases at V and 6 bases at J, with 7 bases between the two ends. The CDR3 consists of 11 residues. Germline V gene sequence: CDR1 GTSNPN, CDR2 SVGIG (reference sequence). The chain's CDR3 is CAWSRGPEAFF. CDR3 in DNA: TGTGCCTGGAGTAGGGGCCCTGAAGCTTTCTTT. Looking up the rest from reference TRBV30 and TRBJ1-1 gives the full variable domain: SQTIHQWPATLVQPVGSPLSLECTVEGTSNPNLYWYRQAAGRGLQLLFYSVGIGQISSEVPQNLSASRPQDRQFILSSKKLLLSDSGFYLCAWSRGPEAFFGQGTRLTVV.

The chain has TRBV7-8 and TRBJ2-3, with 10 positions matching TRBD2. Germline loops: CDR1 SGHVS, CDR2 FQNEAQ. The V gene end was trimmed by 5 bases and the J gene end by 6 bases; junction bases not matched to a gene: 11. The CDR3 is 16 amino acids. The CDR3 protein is CASSPRPAGGGDTQYF. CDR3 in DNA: TGTGCCAGCAGCCCCCGCCCAGCGGGAGGGGGGGATACGCAGTATTTT.

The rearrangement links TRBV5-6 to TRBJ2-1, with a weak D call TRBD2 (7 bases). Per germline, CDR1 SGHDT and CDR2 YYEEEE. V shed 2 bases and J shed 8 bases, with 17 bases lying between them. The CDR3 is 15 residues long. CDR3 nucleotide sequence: TGTGCCAGCAGCTTAAGGCGGGGGCTGGGGGATGAGCAGTTCTTC. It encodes CASSLRRGLGDEQFF.

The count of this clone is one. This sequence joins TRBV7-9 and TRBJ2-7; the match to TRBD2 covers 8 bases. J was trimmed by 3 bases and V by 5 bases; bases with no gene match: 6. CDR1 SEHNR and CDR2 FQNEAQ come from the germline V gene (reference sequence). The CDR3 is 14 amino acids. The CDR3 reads CASSVGTRDYEQYF. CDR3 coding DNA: TGTGCCAGCAGCGTCGGGACTAGAGACTACGAGCAGTACTTC. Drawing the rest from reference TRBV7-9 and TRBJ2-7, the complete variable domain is DTGVSQNPRHKITKRGQNVTFRCDPISEHNRLYWYRQTLGQGPEFLTYFQNEAQLEKSRLLSDRFSAERPKGSFSTLEIQRTEQGDSAMYLCASSVGTRDYEQYFGPGTRLTVT.